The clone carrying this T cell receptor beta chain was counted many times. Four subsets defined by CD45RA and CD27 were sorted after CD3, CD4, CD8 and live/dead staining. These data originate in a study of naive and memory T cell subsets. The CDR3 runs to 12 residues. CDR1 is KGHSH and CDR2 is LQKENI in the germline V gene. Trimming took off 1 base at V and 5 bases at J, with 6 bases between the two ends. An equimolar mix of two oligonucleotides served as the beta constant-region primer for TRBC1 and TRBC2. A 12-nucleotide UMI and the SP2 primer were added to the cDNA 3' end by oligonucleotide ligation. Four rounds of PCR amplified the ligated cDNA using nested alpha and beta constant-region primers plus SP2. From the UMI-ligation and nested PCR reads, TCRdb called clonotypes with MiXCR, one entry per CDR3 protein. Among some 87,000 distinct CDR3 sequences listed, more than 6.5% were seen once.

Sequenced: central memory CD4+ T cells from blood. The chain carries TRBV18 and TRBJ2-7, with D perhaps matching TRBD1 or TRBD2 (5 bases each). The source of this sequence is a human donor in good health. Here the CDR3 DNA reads TGTGCCAGCTCACCACGAGGGGACGAGCAGTACTTC. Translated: CASSPRGDEQYF.